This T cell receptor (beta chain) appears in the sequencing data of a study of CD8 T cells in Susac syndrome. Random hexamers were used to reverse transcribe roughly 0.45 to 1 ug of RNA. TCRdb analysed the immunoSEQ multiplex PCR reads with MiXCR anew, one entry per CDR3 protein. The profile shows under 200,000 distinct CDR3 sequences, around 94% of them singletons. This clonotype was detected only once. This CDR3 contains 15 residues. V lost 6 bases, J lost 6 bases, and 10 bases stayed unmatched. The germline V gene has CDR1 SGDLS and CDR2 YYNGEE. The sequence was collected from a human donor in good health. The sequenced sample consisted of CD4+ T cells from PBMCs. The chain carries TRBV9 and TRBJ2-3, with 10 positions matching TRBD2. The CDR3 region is CASMVGLADGDTQYF. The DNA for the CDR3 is TGTGCCAGCATGGTCGGACTAGCGGACGGGGATACGCAGTATTTT.